This TCR beta chain stems from a study of blood T cell repertoires in COVID-19. On the study more broadly: Whether acute or convalescent, the COVID-19 samples came from the United States, Italy and Spain.

CDR1 and CDR2 from the germline V gene are LNHDA and SQIVND (reference sequence). The CDR3 is 13 amino acids. V shed 5 bases and J shed 6 bases, with 11 bases lying between them. Assay: immunoSEQ multiplex PCR; the TCRdb copy retains only in-frame clones and omits some. The sample has 200,000 to 250,000 clones, approximately 84% seen once; the top ten hold over 1.5%. Only one count was recorded for this clone. Sample: peripheral blood. The TCR sequence derives from an elderly woman with acute or convalescent COVID-19. The chain joins TRBV19 to TRBJ2-1; TRBD2 is a possible D gene (5 bases). The CDR3 DNA sequence: TGTGCCAGTAGTTTGAGCGGAACCAATGAGCAGTTCTTC. It yields the protein CASSLSGTNEQFF.